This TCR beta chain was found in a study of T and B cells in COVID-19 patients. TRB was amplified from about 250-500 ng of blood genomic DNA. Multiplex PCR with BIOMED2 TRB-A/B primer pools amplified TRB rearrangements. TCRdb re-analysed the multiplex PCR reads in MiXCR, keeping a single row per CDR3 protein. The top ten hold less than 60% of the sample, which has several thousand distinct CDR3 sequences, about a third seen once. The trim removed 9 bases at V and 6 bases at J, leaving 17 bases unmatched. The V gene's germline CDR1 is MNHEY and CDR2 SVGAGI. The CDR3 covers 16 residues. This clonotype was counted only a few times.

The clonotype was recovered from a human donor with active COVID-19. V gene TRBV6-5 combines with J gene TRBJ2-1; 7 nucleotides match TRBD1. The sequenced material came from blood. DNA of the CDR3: TGTGCCAGTAGACAGGGCCTACTATCTTTGGGCAATGAGCAGTTCTTC. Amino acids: CASRQGLLSLGNEQFF.